This TCR beta chain was documented in a study of cytomegalovirus exposure and HLA in healthy donors. Samples came from healthy bone marrow donors. Study observations and caveats: A further, later analysis showed that HLA-associated TCR beta chains (compared with equally common others) were more clonally expanded.

For this clone: Antigen: not known.

The primer mix had 60 Vbeta and 13 Jbeta primers. Clones were read by immunoSEQ multiplex PCR, and TCRdb kept only the in-frame ones, dropping some. This table holds around 280,000 clones, 70% to 90% found once. The receptor comes from a woman younger than 30 in good health and CMV-seronegative. Sample: PBMCs.

CDR3 sequence (DNA): TGCGCCAGCAGCCCCCCGGAGAGCTACGAGCAGTACTTC. It translates to CASSPPESYEQYF. This rearrangement joins TRBV5-1 to TRBJ2-7; D not certain. This CDR3 has 13 amino acids. Germline V gene sequence: CDR1 SGHRS, CDR2 YFSETQ. The germline V and J ends were trimmed by 4 bases and 3 bases, with 11 bases remaining between them.